This T cell receptor (beta chain) derives from a study of shared clonotypes between healthy human individuals. Findings and limits, study-wide: Four donors held 4.5% to 5% of naive CD4 clonotypes in common.

Only a few counts were recorded for this clone. What it binds is not known. All donors qualified as healthy HIV-negative adults and had experienced no recent acute infections or vaccinations. The assay was carried out at the deep level. Every subset had its genomic DNA shared out evenly among several immunoSEQ plates. Measured with immunoSEQ multiplex PCR; TCRdb has only the in-frame clones, and not every one. This sample has some 2,500,000 clones; 80% to 95% occur once, and the top ten carry more than 0.35%. The material sequenced was naive CD4+ T cells from PBMCs. Subset here: CD45RA+ positively selected. The sequence came from a man aged 18 to 35 in good health. Some clones in this sample may be carry-over from other donors' samples.

CDR3 bases: TGTGCCAGCAGTCCTAGCGGGAGTCGCGAGCAGTACTTC. It codes for CASSPSGSREQYF. The chain employs TRBV28 and TRBJ2-7; the match to TRBD2 covers 10 bases. The V gene end was trimmed by 5 bases and the J gene end by 6 bases; junction bases not matched to a gene: 4. CDR3 size: 13 residues. Germline CDR1 and CDR2: MDHEN and SYDVKM. The complete variable domain, with remaining parts taken from reference TRBV28 and TRBJ2-7, reads DVKVTQSSRYLVKRTGEKVFLECVQDMDHENMFWYRQDPGLGLRLIYFSYDVKMKEKGDIPEGYSVSREKKERFSLILESASTNQTSMYLCASSPSGSREQYFGPGTRLTVT.